One sample yielded the 13 T cell receptor beta chains listed below, sequenced in a study of blood T cell repertoires in COVID-19 (dated by TCRdb to the early 2020s). Library generation was performed with the immunoSEQ multiplex PCR assay. TCRdb provides this immuneACCESS table in a form limited to in-frame rearrangements. Some clones are lacking; in checked studies, under half of them reflect an unresolved V gene, and why the rest are absent is not known. The sample records some 200,000 clones, more than 65% of which are singletons. Clones ranked in the top ten supply around 13% of the sample. What was sequenced was peripheral blood. Source of these receptors: a human donor in a cohort sampled during active COVID-19.

The genes are TRBV28 and TRBJ1-2; 9 positions agree with TRBD1. This CDR3 comprises 16 residues. The V gene end was trimmed by 6 bases and the J gene end by 1 base; junction bases not matched to a gene: 9. CDR1 MDHEN and CDR2 SYDVKM come from the germline V gene. For the CDR3, the DNA is TGTGCCAGCAGATCAACAGGGGGCGAGTTTAACTATGGCTACACCTTC. Translation gives CASRSTGGEFNYGYTF.

This clone was picked up many times. The chain employs TRBV24-1 and TRBJ1-5, with D hard to call. Germline assignment: CDR1 KGHDR and CDR2 SFDVKD. The CDR3 spans 15 residues. Trimming cost V 6 bases and J 2 bases, with 13 bases left between them. In DNA form, the CDR3 reads TGTGCCACCAGTCAAGAGGATACCGGCAATCAGCCCCAGCATTTT. This sequence encodes CATSQEDTGNQPQHF.

About this clone: Additional DNA sequences in this sample encode the identical CDR3. This chain uses TRBV5-4 with TRBJ2-7; 7 bases line up with TRBD1. Trimming took 3 bases from V and 4 from J; bases not matched to a gene: 7. Germline lookup yields CDR1 SGHNT and CDR2 YYREEE (reference sequence). This CDR3 region has 14 residues. DNA for the CDR3: TGTGCCAGCAGCTCCGGGACAGTAACTTACGAGCAGTACTTC. As protein: CASSSGTVTYEQYF.

J is TRBJ2-5 and V is TRBV6-2 or TRBV6-3, with a tentative D call TRBD1 (6 bases). The CDR3 consists of 14 residues. V was trimmed by 2 bases and J by 5 bases, leaving 12 bases between them. CDR1 and CDR2 from the germline V gene are MNHEY and SVGEGT. The CDR3 DNA reads TGTGCCAGCAGTTACGAGGGGGTGAGGGAGACCCAGTACTTC. Protein product: CASSYEGVRETQYF.

The CDR3 loop reads CAWSVLRTSGTPYEQYF. DNA for the CDR3: TGTGCCTGGAGTGTACTACGAACTAGCGGGACCCCCTACGAGCAGTACTTC. The chain joins TRBV30 to TRBJ2-7; 10 bases align to TRBD2. The CDR3 has 17 amino acids. After removal of 0 bases from V and 2 bases from J, the junction contained 10 bases not matched to a gene. CDR1 and CDR2 (germline): GTSNPN, SVGIG (reference sequence). The complete variable domain, with remaining parts taken from reference TRBV30 and TRBJ2-7, reads SQTIHQWPATLVQPVGSPLSLECTVEGTSNPNLYWYRQAAGRGLQLLFYSVGIGQISSEVPQNLSASRPQDRQFILSSKKLLLSDSGFYLCAWSVLRTSGTPYEQYFGPGTRLTVT.

The gene calls are TRBV7-2 and TRBJ1-1, with D possibly being TRBD1 (5 bases). Trimming pared 4 bases from V and 1 base from J, leaving 7 bases between. The CDR3 runs 13 residues. In germline, CDR1 is SGHTA, CDR2 FQGNSA. The CDR3 spells CASSSRGNTEAFF. DNA for the CDR3: TGTGCCAGCAGCTCTAGGGGGAACACTGAAGCTTTCTTT.

This clone was counted between two and nine times. The rearrangement uses TRBV30 and TRBJ2-5; TRBD1 matches 9 bases. J gave up 0 bases and V 2 bases, and 4 bases lay outside the gene matches. The CDR3 has 15 amino acids. Per the germline V gene, CDR1 is GTSNPN and CDR2 is SVGIG (reference sequence). CDR3 sequence: CAWSPGQGNQETQYF. The CDR3 bases are TGTGCCTGGAGTCCGGGACAGGGAAACCAAGAGACCCAGTACTTC. The full variable domain, with the rest looked up from reference TRBV30 and TRBJ2-5, is SQTIHQWPATLVQPVGSPLSLECTVEGTSNPNLYWYRQAAGRGLQLLFYSVGIGQISSEVPQNLSASRPQDRQFILSSKKLLLSDSGFYLCAWSPGQGNQETQYFGPGTRLLVL.

This chain joins TRBV27 and TRBJ2-3; 15 bases are shared with TRBD2. The V gene's germline CDR1 is MNHEY and CDR2 SMNVEV (reference sequence). The CDR3 runs to 18 residues. V was pared by 5 bases and J by 0 bases, with 6 bases of the junction left unmatched. The CDR3 bases are TGTGCCAGCAGTAGGGGACTAGCGGGAGGTTCTAGCACAGATACGCAGTATTTT. Translating gives CASSRGLAGGSSTDTQYF.

The gene calls are TRBV2 and TRBJ2-7; D is unresolved. Trimming pared 5 bases from V and 4 bases from J, leaving 12 bases between. This CDR3 contains 13 residues. Germline CDR1 SNHLY, CDR2 FYNNEI. The CDR3 nucleotides read TGTGCCAGCAGTCGTCAGGATGGTTACGAGCAGTACTTC. Translated, it gives CASSRQDGYEQYF.

The V call is TRBV6-5, the J call TRBJ2-7; no reliable D call. The CDR3 loop spans 15 amino acids. V was trimmed by 0 bases and J by 1 base, leaving 10 bases between them. In germline, CDR1 is MNHEY, CDR2 SVGAGI. The CDR3 nucleotides are TGTGCCAGCAGTTACTCCCCTGACTGGTCCTACGAGCAGTACTTC. Translation gives CASSYSPDWSYEQYF.

The genes are TRBV15 and TRBJ2-4; possible D gene TRBD1, 5 bases. CDR1 LNHNV and CDR2 YYDKDF come from the germline V gene (reference sequence). V gave up 3 bases and J gave up 2 bases, with 5 bases separating them. The CDR3 has 13 residues. CDR3 coding DNA: TGTGCCACCAGCAGGGACACCAAAAACATTCAGTACTTC. Translating it yields CATSRDTKNIQYF.

This chain connects TRBV29-1 to TRBJ2-7; 7 bases align to TRBD1. Germline values: CDR1 SQVTM, CDR2 ANQGSEA. The CDR3 spans 13 residues. Losses at the gene ends were 4 bases for V and 2 bases for J; bases not matched to a gene: 5. The CDR3 region has the DNA TGCAGCGTTGCTGGGACAGCCGCCTACGAGCAGTACTTC. This translates into CSVAGTAAYEQYF.

The rearrangement links TRBV19 to TRBJ1-3; TRBD1 matches at 8 bases. The CDR3 has 15 amino acids. The ends lost 6 bases at V and 2 bases at J; junction bases unmatched: 6. Germline V gene sequence: CDR1 LNHDA, CDR2 SQIVND (reference sequence). The chain's CDR3 is CASSSTTGAGNTIYF. DNA of the CDR3: TGTGCCAGTAGCTCGACGACAGGGGCTGGAAACACCATATATTTT.